The 22 T cell receptor beta chains below were found in one sample sequenced in a study of CD8+ T cells in alopecia areata. The treatment was: oral pan-JAK inhibitor, 5-10 mg twice daily. RNA was isolated and reverse transcribed to cDNA, the sequencing template. The repertoire was sequenced with immunoSEQ multiplex PCR; TCRdb's copy has only in-frame clones and lacks some. The sample yields around 300,000 clones, 60% seen once. The sample was CD4+ T cells sorted from blood, taken between weeks 51 and 54, from a patient treated with tofacitinib. These receptors were taken from a human donor with alopecia areata.

The chain couples TRBV29-1 to TRBJ1-1; a weak D match, TRBD1 (6 bases). This CDR3 has 13 amino acids. The germline V gene encodes CDR1 SQVTM and CDR2 ANQGSEA. V was trimmed by 2 bases and J by 4 bases, leaving 11 bases between them. CDR3 coding DNA: TGCAGCGTTGAATTGCCGGACAGCACTGAAGCTTTCTTT. This translates into CSVELPDSTEAFF.

The genes are TRBV2 and TRBJ2-7; D is possibly TRBD2 (6 bases). V was trimmed by 4 bases and J by 6 bases, leaving 16 bases between them. The CDR3 contains 14 residues. Germline CDR1 and CDR2: SNHLY and FYNNEI. In nucleotides, the CDR3 is TGTGCCAGCAGTGGGCGCGGGGCGGCGGGCGAGCAGTACTTC. Residues: CASSGRGAAGEQYF.

The chain couples TRBV14 to TRBJ2-3; TRBD2 aligns across 11 bases. Germline CDR1 reads SGHDN; CDR2 reads FVKESK. This CDR3 region has 14 residues. The V gene end was trimmed by 4 bases and the J gene end by 5 bases; junction bases not matched to a gene: 2. CDR3 in DNA: TGTGCCAGCAGCCGACTAGCGGGGCTAGATACGCAGTATTTT. It encodes CASSRLAGLDTQYF.

This clone was found a few times. This rearrangement joins TRBV30 to TRBJ1-5; D possibly corresponds to TRBD1 (6 bases). CDR1 GTSNPN and CDR2 SVGIG come from the germline V gene (reference sequence). Between the trimmed V and J ends, which lost 2 bases and 2 bases, there was a span of 10 bases. There are 14 residues in the CDR3. The CDR3 sequence: CAWSQGLGNQPQHF. CDR3 coding DNA: TGTGCCTGGAGTCAGGGGCTTGGCAATCAGCCCCAGCATTTT. The full variable domain, its missing parts supplied by reference TRBV30 and TRBJ1-5, is SQTIHQWPATLVQPVGSPLSLECTVEGTSNPNLYWYRQAAGRGLQLLFYSVGIGQISSEVPQNLSASRPQDRQFILSSKKLLLSDSGFYLCAWSQGLGNQPQHFGDGTRLSIL.

This sequence joins TRBV5-1 and TRBJ1-1, with TRBD1 matching over 7 bases. The J segment lost 5 bases and the V segment lost 0 bases, leaving 4 bases of the junction unmatched. The germline V gene has CDR1 SGHRS and CDR2 YFSETQ. The CDR3 spans 14 residues. CDR3 DNA sequence: TGCGCCAGCAGCTTGGAGACAGGGAGGACTGAAGCTTTCTTT. Translation gives CASSLETGRTEAFF.

The J gene is TRBJ2-7, the V gene TRBV7-3; 10 bases are shared with TRBD1. CDR1 SGHTA and CDR2 FQGTGA come from the germline V gene. The V segment lost 5 bases and the J segment 4 bases; nucleotides outside the gene matches: 11. The CDR3 is 16 residues long. The CDR3, as DNA: TGTGCCAGCAGCCCAGTTGTCGGGACAGGGGTGTACGAGCAGTACTTC. The encoded protein is CASSPVVGTGVYEQYF.

The V call is TRBV30, the J call TRBJ1-6; D is unresolved. The CDR3 is made up of 11 amino acids. V shed 5 bases and J shed 7 bases, with 6 bases lying between them. Germline V gene lookup returns CDR1 GTSNPN and CDR2 SVGIG (reference sequence). The CDR3 protein is CAWAGNSPLHF. Written as DNA, the CDR3 is TGTGCCTGGGCGGGGAATTCACCCCTCCACTTT.

As regards this clone: Other DNA sequences within the sample encode an identical CDR3. CDR3 in DNA: TGCGCCAGCAGCTTCGAGGGGGAGACCCAGTACTTC. This gives the protein CASSFEGETQYF. The V gene is TRBV5-1, the J gene TRBJ2-5; tentatively, D is TRBD1 or TRBD2 (5 bases each). CDR1 is SGHRS, CDR2 YFSETQ, per germline. The CDR3 totals 12 residues. Trimming removed 2 bases at V and 5 bases at J, with 7 bases between.

This chain uses TRBV28 with TRBJ2-7, with 8 bases matching TRBD1. The V gene's germline CDR1 is MDHEN and CDR2 SYDVKM. V was pared by 6 bases and J by 2 bases, with 9 bases of the junction left unmatched. The CDR3 runs 15 residues. As DNA, the CDR3 is TGTGCCAGCAGCCTACCCGGACAGGGCCCCTACGAGCAGTACTTC. It encodes CASSLPGQGPYEQYF.

This clone has a handful of counts. V usage is TRBV13 and J usage is TRBJ2-5, with 7 bases fitting TRBD1. The trim removed 4 bases at V and 7 bases at J, leaving 9 bases unmatched. The length of the CDR3 is 14 residues. Per the germline V gene, CDR1 is PRHDT and CDR2 is FYEKMQ (reference sequence). CDR3 DNA sequence: TGTGCCAGCAGCTCCACCGGGCAGGGGGTGACCCAGTACTTC. Amino acids: CASSSTGQGVTQYF.

This clone was found a few times. The genes are TRBV30 and TRBJ2-7, with D hard to call. The CDR3 extends over 11 amino acids. V lost 3 bases to trimming and J lost 3 bases, with 6 bases between them. The V gene's germline CDR1 is GTSNPN and CDR2 SVGIG (reference sequence). The CDR3 reads CAWRYSYEQYF. CDR3 in DNA: TGTGCCTGGAGATACAGCTACGAGCAGTACTTC.

This clone was seen only a few times. Within the sample, other DNA sequences also encode this same CDR3. This chain links TRBV7-2 with TRBJ1-5; D is uncertain. The CDR3 has 14 residues. V lost 3 bases, J lost 3 bases, and 9 bases lay in between. Germline CDR1 and CDR2: SGHTA and FQGNSA. The CDR3 nucleotides are TGTGCCAGCAGCTTGGACGGATCCAATCAGCCCCAGCATTTT. It translates to CASSLDGSNQPQHF.

V and J are TRBV30 and TRBJ1-5; D ambiguous. CDR1 and CDR2 (germline): GTSNPN, SVGIG (reference sequence). With 3 bases removed from V and 0 bases from J, the gap between germline ends came to 9 bases. The CDR3 extends over 14 amino acids. CDR3 region: CAWSPANSNQPQHF. CDR3 DNA: TGTGCCTGGAGCCCAGCAAATAGCAATCAGCCCCAGCATTTT.

The chain recombines TRBV30 with TRBJ2-3; D gene ambiguous. The CDR3 extends over 15 amino acids. Trimming left V 0 bases short and J 0 bases short, with 10 bases between. Per the germline V gene, CDR1 is GTSNPN and CDR2 is SVGIG (reference sequence). The CDR3 spells CAWSVRTDSTDTQYF. The CDR3 bases are TGTGCCTGGAGTGTACGAACCGATAGCACAGATACGCAGTATTTT. The entire variable domain, with the rest obtained from reference TRBV30 and TRBJ2-3, is as follows: SQTIHQWPATLVQPVGSPLSLECTVEGTSNPNLYWYRQAAGRGLQLLFYSVGIGQISSEVPQNLSASRPQDRQFILSSKKLLLSDSGFYLCAWSVRTDSTDTQYFGPGTRLTVL.

This CDR3 reads CASSPPGVTEAFF. In nucleotides, the CDR3 is TGTGCCAGCAGCCCACCGGGTGTCACTGAAGCTTTCTTT. V gene TRBV7-2 combines with J gene TRBJ1-1; D is unresolved. The CDR3 loop spans 13 amino acids. Germline V gene sequence: CDR1 SGHTA, CDR2 FQGNSA. The V gene lost 5 bases and the J gene lost 4 bases, with 11 bases spanning the gap.

V gene TRBV27 combines with J gene TRBJ1-2, with D tentatively TRBD1 (5 bases). Trimming removed 6 bases at V and 8 bases at J, with 10 bases between. Germline-derived CDR1 and CDR2 are MNHEY and SMNVEV (reference sequence). This CDR3 spans 11 amino acids. Here the CDR3 DNA reads TGTGCCAGCAGCTCAGGGCACGGCTACACCTTC. Translation: CASSSGHGYTF.

The V call is TRBV5-4, the J call TRBJ1-2; no clear D gene. Trimming took off 7 bases at V and 4 bases at J, with 14 bases between the two ends. CDR3 size: 13 residues. CDR1 and CDR2 from the germline V gene are SGHNT and YYREEE (reference sequence). CDR3 DNA sequence: TGTGCCAGCGGGTTCGAGGGATTCTATGGCTACACCTTC. Amino acids: CASGFEGFYGYTF.

V and J are TRBV7-2 and TRBJ2-5, with 11 bases fitting TRBD2. The V gene's germline CDR1 is SGHTA and CDR2 FQGNSA. This CDR3 contains 17 residues. V was pared by 2 bases and J by 4 bases, with 9 bases of the junction left unmatched. CDR3 in DNA: TGTGCCAGCAGCTTACCCTTACTAGCGGGGGAGGGAGAGACCCAGTACTTC. This codes for CASSLPLLAGEGETQYF.

V usage is TRBV29-1 and J usage is TRBJ2-1, with TRBD2 identical over 11 bases. The CDR3 is 14 amino acids. J lost 4 bases, V lost 4 bases, and 3 bases had no gene match. Per germline, CDR1 SQVTM and CDR2 ANQGSEA. This chain's CDR3 is CSVVGLAAYNEQFF. DNA for the CDR3: TGCAGCGTTGTGGGACTAGCGGCTTACAATGAGCAGTTCTTC.

The sample holds a few counts of this clone. The V gene is TRBV7-6, the J gene TRBJ2-2; perhaps TRBD2 as D (6 bases). The CDR3 is made up of 15 amino acids. Looked up from germline, CDR1 is SGHVS and CDR2 is FNYEAQ. With 5 bases removed from V and 10 bases from J, the gap between germline ends came to 20 bases. The CDR3 sequence: CASSRDFGGEEELFF. CDR3 nucleotides: TGTGCCAGCAGCCGTGACTTTGGCGGGGAGGAGGAGCTGTTTTTT.

This chain links TRBV7-3 with TRBJ2-6; 7 bases are shared with TRBD1. The CDR3 spans 15 residues. The V gene end was trimmed by 5 bases and the J gene end by 0 bases; junction bases not matched to a gene: 1. Germline CDR1 reads SGHTA; CDR2 reads FQGTGA. The CDR3 coding sequence is TGTGCCAGCAGCCGACAGGGCTCTGGGGCCAACGTCCTGACTTTC. Protein product: CASSRQGSGANVLTF.

The chain joins TRBV4-3 to TRBJ1-2; D remains unclear. The CDR3 runs to 14 residues. V shed 5 bases and J shed 4 bases, with 14 bases lying between them. Germline lookup yields CDR1 LGHNA and CDR2 YSLEER. The CDR3 DNA reads TGCGCCAGCAGCGAGGGCTGGGATACCTATGGCTACACCTTC. Its protein is CASSEGWDTYGYTF.